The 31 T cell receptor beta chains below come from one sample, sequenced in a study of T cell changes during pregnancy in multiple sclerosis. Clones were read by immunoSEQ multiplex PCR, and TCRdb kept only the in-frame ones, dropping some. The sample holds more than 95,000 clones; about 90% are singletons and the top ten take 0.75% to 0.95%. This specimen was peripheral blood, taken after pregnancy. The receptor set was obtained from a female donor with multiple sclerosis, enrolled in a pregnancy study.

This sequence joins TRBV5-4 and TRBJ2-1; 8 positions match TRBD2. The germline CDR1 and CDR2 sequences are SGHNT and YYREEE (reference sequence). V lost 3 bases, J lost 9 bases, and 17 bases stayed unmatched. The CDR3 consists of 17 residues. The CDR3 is CASSSPGGGLVVSEQFF. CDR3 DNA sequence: TGTGCCAGCAGCTCCCCCGGCGGGGGACTAGTAGTAAGTGAGCAGTTCTTC.

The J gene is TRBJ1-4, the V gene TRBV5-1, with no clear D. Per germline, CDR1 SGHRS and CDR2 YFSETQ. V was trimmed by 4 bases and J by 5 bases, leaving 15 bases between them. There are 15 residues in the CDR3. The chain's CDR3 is CASSLPTGSNEKLFF. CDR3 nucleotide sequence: TGCGCCAGCAGCCTCCCTACCGGGAGCAATGAAAAACTGTTTTTT.

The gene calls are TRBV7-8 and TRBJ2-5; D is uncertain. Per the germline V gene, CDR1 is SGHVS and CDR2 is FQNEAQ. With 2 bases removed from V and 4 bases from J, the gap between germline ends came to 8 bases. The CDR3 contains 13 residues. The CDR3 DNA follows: TGTGCCAGCAGCTTACGTTCCCCAGAGACCCAGTACTTC. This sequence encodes CASSLRSPETQYF.

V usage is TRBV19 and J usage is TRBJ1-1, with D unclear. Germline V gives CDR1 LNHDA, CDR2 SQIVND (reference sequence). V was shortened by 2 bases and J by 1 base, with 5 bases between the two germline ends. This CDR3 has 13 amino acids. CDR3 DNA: TGTGCCAGTAGTATATCCAAGAACACTGAAGCTTTCTTT. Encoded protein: CASSISKNTEAFF.

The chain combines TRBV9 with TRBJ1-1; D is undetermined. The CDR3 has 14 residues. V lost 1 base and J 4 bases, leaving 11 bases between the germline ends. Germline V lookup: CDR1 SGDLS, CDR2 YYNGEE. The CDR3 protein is CASSVRGEGTEAFF. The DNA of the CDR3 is TGTGCCAGCAGCGTACGGGGAGAGGGCACTGAAGCTTTCTTT. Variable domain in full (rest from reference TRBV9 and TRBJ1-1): DSGVTQTPKHLITATGQRVTLRCSPRSGDLSVYWYQQSLDQGLQFLIQYYNGEERAKGNILERFSAQQFPDLHSELNLSSLELGDSALYFCASSVRGEGTEAFFGQGTRLTVV.

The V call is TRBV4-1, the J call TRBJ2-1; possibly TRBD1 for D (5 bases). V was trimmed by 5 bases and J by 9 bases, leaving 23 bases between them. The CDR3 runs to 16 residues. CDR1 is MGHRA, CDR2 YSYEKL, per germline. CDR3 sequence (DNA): TGCGCCAGCAGCTTACAGGACCTAATTCAAACCGGTGAGCAGTTCTTC. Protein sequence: CASSLQDLIQTGEQFF.

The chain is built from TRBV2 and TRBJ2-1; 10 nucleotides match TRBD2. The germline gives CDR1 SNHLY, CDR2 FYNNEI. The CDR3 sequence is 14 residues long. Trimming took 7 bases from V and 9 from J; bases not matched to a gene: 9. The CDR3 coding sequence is TGTGCCAGCATGGGGCTAGCGGGAGTGGGTGAGCAGTTCTTC. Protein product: CASMGLAGVGEQFF.

CDR3 loop: CASSSLATYYNEQFF. The CDR3 DNA is TGCGCCAGCAGCTCACTAGCGACCTATTACAATGAGCAGTTCTTC. The rearrangement joins TRBV5-1 to TRBJ2-1; 7 bases align to TRBD2. V lost 3 bases, J lost 4 bases, and 7 bases stayed unmatched. The germline CDR1 and CDR2 sequences are SGHRS and YFSETQ. This CDR3 is built from 15 residues. Full variable domain (outside the CDR3, taken from reference TRBV5-1 and TRBJ2-1): KAGVTQTPRYLIKTRGQQVTLSCSPISGHRSVSWYQQTPGQGLQFLFEYFSETQRNKGNFPGRFSGRQFSNSRSEMNVSTLELGDSALYLCASSSLATYYNEQFFGPGTRLTVL.

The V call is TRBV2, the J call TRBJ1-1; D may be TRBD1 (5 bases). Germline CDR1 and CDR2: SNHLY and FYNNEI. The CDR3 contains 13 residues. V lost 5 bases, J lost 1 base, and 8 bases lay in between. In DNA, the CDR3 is TGTGCCAGCAGTACCCAGGGGAACACTGAAGCTTTCTTT. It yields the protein CASSTQGNTEAFF.

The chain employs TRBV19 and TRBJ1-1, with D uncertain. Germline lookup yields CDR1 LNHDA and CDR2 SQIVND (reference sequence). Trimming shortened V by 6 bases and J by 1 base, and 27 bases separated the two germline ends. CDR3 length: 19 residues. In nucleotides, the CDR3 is TGTGCCAGTAGGGGGAGAAATCATGATCACCGAAACCGGAACACTGAAGCTTTCTTT. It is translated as CASRGRNHDHRNRNTEAFF.

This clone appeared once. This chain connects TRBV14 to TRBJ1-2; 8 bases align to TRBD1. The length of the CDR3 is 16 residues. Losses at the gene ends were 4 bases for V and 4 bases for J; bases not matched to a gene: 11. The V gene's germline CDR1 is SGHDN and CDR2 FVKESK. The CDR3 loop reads CASSPVGPDRGYGYTF. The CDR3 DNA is TGTGCCAGCAGCCCAGTGGGCCCCGACAGGGGCTATGGCTACACCTTC.

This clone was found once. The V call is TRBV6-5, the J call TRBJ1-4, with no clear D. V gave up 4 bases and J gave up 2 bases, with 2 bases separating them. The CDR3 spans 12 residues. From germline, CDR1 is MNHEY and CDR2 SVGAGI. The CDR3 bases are TGTGCCAGCAGTTCGACTAATGAAAAACTGTTTTTT. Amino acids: CASSSTNEKLFF.

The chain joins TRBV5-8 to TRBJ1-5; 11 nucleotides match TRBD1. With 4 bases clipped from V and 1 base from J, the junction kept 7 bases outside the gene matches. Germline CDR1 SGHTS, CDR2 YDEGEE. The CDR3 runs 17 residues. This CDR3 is CASSRGQGARSNQPQHF. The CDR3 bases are TGTGCCAGCAGCCGCGGACAGGGGGCGCGGAGCAATCAGCCCCAGCATTTT.

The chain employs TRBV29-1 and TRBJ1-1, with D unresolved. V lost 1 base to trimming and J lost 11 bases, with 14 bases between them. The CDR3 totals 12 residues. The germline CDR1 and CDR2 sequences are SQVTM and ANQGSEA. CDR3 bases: TGCAGCGTTGAAGGGCGCCGGAGGAGGGCTTTCTTT. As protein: CSVEGRRRRAFF.

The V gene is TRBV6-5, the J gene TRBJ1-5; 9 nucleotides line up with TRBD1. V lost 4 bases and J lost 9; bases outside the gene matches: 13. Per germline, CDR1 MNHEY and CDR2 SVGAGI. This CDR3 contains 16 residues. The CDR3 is CASSLVQGAMGRPQHF. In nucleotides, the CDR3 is TGTGCCAGCAGTTTAGTACAGGGGGCTATGGGGCGGCCCCAGCATTTT.

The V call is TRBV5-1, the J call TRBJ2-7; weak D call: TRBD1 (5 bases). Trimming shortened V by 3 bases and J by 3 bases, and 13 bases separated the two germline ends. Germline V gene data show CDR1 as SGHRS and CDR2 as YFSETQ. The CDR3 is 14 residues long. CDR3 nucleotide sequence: TGCGCCAGCAGCTACTCGGGTCAGGGCTACGAGCAGTACTTC. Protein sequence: CASSYSGQGYEQYF.

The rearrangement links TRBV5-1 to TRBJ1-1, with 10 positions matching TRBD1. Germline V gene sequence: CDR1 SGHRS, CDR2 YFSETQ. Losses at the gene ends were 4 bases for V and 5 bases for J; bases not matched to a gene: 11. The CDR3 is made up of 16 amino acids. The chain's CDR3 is CASSVGGTGELTEAFF. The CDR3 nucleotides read TGCGCCAGCAGCGTTGGAGGGACAGGGGAATTGACTGAAGCTTTCTTT.

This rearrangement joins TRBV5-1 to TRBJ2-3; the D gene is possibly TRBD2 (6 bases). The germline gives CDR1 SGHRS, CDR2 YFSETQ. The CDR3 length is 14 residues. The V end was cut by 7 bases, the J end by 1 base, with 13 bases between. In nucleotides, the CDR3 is TGCGCCAGCGGAACGGGACTCCGCACAGATACGCAGTATTTT. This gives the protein CASGTGLRTDTQYF.

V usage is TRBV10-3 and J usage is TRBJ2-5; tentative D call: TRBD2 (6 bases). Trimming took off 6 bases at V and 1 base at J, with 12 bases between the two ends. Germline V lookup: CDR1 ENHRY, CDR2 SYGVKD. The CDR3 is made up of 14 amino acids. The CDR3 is CAIRDHGSQETQYF. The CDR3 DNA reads TGTGCCATCAGGGACCACGGGAGCCAAGAGACCCAGTACTTC.

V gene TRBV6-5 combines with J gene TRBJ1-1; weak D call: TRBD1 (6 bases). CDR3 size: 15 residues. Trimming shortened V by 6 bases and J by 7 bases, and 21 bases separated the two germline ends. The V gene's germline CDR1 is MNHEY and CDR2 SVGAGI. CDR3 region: CASRSDRQKDIEAFF. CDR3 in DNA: TGTGCCAGCAGGAGCGACAGGCAGAAAGACATTGAAGCTTTCTTT.

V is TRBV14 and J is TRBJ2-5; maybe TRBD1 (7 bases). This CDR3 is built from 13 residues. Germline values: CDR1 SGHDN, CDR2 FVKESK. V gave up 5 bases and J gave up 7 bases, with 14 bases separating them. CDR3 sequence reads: CASSETRQGTQYF. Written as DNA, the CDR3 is TGTGCCAGCAGCGAGACTAGACAGGGGACCCAGTACTTC.

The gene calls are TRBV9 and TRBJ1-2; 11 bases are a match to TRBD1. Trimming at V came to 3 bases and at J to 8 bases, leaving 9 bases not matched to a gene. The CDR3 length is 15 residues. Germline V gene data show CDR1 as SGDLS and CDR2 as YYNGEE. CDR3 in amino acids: CASSGGTGGMFGYTF. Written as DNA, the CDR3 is TGTGCCAGCAGCGGAGGGACAGGGGGAATGTTCGGCTACACCTTC.

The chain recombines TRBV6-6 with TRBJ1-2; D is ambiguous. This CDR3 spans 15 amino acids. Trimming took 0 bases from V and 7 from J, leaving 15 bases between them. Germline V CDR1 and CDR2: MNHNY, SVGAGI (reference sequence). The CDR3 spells CASSYSTSGIGGYTF. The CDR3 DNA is TGTGCCAGCAGTTACTCGACTTCGGGGATCGGTGGCTACACCTTC.

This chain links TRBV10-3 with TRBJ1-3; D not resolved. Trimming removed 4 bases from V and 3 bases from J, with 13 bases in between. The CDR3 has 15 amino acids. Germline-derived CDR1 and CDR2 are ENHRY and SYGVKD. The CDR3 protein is CAISVALGSGNTIYF. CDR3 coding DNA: TGTGCCATCAGTGTCGCGCTGGGGAGTGGAAACACCATATATTTT.

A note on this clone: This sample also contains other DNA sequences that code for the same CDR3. CDR3 sequence: CASSQDQGNYGYTF. Written as DNA, the CDR3 is TGCGCCAGCAGCCAAGATCAGGGGAACTATGGCTACACCTTC. The chain links TRBV4-3 to TRBJ1-2, with D possibly matching TRBD1 (6 bases). Per the germline V gene, CDR1 is LGHNA and CDR2 is YSLEER. The CDR3 sequence is 14 residues long. The germline V and J ends were trimmed by 0 bases and 2 bases, with 7 bases remaining between them.

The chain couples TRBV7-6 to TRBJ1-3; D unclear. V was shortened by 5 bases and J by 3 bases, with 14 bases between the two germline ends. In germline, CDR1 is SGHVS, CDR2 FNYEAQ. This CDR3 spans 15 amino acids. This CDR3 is CASSPGGLSGNTIYF. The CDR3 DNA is TGTGCCAGCAGCCCTGGAGGGCTGAGTGGAAACACCATATATTTT.

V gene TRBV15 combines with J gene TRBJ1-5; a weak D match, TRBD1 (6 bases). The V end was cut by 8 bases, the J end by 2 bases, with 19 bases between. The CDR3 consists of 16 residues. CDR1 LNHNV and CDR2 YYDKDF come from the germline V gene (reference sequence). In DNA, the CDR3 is TGTGCCACCTGCAATGCCCAGGGGATACGCAATCAGCCCCAGCATTTT. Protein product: CATCNAQGIRNQPQHF.

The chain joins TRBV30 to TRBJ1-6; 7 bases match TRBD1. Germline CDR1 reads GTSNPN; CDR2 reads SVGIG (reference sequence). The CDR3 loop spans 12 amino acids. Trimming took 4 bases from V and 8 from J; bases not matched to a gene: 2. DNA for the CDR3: TGTGCCTGGAAAGGGACAGATTCACCCCTCCACTTT. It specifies CAWKGTDSPLHF.

In nucleotides, the CDR3 is TGTGCCAGCATCACCCGAGCGGAGTCCTACAATGAGCAGTTCTTC. This encodes CASITRAESYNEQFF. The chain recombines TRBV28 with TRBJ2-1; D is perhaps TRBD2 (5 bases). This CDR3 region has 15 residues. Germline CDR1 and CDR2: MDHEN and SYDVKM. V was clipped by 7 bases and J by 1 base, with 14 bases between them.

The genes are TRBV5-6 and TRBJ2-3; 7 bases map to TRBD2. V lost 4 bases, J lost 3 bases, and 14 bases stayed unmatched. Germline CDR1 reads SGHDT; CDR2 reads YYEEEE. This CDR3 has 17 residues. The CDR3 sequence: CASSLWIGREGTDTQYF. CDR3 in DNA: TGTGCCAGCAGCCTGTGGATCGGCAGGGAGGGGACAGATACGCAGTATTTT.

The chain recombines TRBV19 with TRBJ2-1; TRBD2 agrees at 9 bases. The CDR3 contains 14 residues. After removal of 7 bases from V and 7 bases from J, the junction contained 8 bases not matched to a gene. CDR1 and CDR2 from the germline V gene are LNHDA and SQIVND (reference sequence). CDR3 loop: CASKGLAGLNEQFF. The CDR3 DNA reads TGTGCCAGTAAGGGCCTAGCGGGGTTGAATGAGCAGTTCTTC.